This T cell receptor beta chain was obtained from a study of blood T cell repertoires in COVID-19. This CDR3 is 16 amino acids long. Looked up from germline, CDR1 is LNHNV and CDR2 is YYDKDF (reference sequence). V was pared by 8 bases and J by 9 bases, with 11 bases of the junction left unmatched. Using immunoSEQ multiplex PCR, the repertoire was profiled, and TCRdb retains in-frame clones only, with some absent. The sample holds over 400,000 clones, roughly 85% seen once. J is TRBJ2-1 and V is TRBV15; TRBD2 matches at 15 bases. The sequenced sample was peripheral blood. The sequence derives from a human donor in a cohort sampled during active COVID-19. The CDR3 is CATGLAGGPRLGEQFF. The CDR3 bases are TGTGCCACCGGACTAGCGGGAGGGCCTAGGTTGGGTGAGCAGTTCTTC.